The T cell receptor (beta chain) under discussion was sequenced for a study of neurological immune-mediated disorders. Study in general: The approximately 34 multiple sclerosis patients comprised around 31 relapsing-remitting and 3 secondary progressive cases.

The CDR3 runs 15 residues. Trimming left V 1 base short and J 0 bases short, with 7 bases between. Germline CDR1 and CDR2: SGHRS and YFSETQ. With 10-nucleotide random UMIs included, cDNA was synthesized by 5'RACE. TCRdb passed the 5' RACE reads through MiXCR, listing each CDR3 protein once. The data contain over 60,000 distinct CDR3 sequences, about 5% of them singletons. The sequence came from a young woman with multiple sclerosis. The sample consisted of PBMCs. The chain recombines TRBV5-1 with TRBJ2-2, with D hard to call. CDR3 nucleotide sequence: TGCGCCAGCAGCTTGAGTACGCCGAACACCGGGGAGCTGTTTTTT. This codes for CASSLSTPNTGELFF.